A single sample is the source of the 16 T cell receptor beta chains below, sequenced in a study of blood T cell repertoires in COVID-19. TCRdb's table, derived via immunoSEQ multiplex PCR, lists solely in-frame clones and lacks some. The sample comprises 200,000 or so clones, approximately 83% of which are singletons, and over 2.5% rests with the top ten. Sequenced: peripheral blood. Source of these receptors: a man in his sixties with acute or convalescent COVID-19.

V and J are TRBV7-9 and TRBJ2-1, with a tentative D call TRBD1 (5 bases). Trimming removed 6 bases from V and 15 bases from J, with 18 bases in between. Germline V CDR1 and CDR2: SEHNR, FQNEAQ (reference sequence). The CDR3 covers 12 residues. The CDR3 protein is CASSLNQGEVFF. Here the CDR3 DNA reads TGTGCCAGCAGTTTAAATCAGGGCGAGGTGTTCTTC.

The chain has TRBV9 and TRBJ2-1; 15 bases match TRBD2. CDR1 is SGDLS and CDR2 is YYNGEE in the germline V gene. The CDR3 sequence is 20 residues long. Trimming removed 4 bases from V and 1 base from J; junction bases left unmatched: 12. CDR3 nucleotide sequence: TGTGCCAGCAGCCCCTACCCCGGACTAGCGGGAGGGCGTTCCTACAATGAGCAGTTCTTC. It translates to CASSPYPGLAGGRSYNEQFF. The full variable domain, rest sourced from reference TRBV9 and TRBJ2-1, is DSGVTQTPKHLITATGQRVTLRCSPRSGDLSVYWYQQSLDQGLQFLIQYYNGEERAKGNILERFSAQQFPDLHSELNLSSLELGDSALYFCASSPYPGLAGGRSYNEQFFGPGTRLTVL.

CDR3 residues: CASSELAGYVYEQYF. CDR3 bases: TGTGCCAGCAGTGAATTGGCAGGGTATGTTTACGAGCAGTACTTC. The chain recombines TRBV6-1 with TRBJ2-7; D may be TRBD1 (5 bases). V lost 2 bases to trimming and J lost 4 bases, with 15 bases between them. Germline CDR1 MNHNS, CDR2 SASEGT. The CDR3 extends over 15 amino acids.

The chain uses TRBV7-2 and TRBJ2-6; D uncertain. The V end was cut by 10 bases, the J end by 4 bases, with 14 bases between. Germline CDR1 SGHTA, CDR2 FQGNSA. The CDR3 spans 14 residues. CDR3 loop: CATLLGGGANVLTF. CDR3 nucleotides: TGTGCCACCCTACTTGGCGGCGGGGCCAACGTCCTGACTTTC.

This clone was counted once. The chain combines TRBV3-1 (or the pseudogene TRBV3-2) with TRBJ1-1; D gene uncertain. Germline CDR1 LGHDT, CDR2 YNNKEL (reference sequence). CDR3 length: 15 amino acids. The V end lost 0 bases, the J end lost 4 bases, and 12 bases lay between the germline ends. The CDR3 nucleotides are TGTGCCAGCAGCCAAGATAGGGAGATGAGCACTGAAGCTTTCTTT. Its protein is CASSQDREMSTEAFF.

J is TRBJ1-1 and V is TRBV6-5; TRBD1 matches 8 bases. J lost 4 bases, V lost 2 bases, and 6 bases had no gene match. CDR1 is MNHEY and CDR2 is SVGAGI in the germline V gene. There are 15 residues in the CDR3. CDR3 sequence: CASSYEAGGGTEAFF. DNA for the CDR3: TGTGCCAGCAGTTACGAGGCAGGGGGCGGCACTGAAGCTTTCTTT.

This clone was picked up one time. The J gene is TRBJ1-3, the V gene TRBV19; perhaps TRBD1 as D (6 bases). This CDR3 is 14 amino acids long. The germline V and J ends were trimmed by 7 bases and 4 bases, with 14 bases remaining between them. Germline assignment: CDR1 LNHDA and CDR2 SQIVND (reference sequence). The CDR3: CASKNRELGNTIYF. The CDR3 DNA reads TGTGCCAGTAAGAACAGGGAGCTCGGAAACACCATATATTTT. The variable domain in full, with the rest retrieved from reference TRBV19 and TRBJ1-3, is DGGITQSPKYLFRKEGQNVTLSCEQNLNHDAMYWYRQDPGQGLRLIYYSQIVNDFQKGDIAEGYSVSREKKESFPLTVTSAQKNPTAFYLCASKNRELGNTIYFGEGSWLTVV.

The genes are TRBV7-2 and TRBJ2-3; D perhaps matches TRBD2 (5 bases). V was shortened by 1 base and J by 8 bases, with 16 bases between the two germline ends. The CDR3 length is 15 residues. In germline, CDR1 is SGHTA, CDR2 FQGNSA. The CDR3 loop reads CASSLGSTTRGTQYF. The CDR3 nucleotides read TGTGCCAGCAGCTTAGGGTCGACCACCCGGGGTACGCAGTATTTT.

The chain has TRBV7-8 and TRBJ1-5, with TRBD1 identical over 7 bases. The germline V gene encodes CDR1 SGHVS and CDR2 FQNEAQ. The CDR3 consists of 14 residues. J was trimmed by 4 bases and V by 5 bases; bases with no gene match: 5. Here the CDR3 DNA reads TGTGCCAGCAGCGCGACAGGGATAAATCAGCCCCAGCATTTT. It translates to CASSATGINQPQHF.

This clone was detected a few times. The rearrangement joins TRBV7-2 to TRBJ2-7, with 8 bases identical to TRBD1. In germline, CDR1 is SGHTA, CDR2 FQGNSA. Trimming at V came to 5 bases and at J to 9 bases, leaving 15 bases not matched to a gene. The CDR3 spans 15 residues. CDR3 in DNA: TGTGCCAGCAGCCCACAATCCGGGACAGGAATAGGGCAGTACTTC. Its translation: CASSPQSGTGIGQYF.

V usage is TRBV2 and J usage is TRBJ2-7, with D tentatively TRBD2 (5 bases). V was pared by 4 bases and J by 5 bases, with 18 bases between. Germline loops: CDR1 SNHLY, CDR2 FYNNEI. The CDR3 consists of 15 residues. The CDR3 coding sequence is TGTGCCAGCAGTGCCCAGACACTTCGGGGTCACGAGCAGTACTTC. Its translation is CASSAQTLRGHEQYF.

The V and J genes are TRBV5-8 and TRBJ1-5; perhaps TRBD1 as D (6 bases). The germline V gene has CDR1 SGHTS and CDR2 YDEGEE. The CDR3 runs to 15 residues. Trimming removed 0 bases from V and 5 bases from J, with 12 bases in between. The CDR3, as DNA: TGTGCCAGCAGCTTGGCGGGGGGCTTATATCAGCCCCAGCATTTT. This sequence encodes CASSLAGGLYQPQHF.

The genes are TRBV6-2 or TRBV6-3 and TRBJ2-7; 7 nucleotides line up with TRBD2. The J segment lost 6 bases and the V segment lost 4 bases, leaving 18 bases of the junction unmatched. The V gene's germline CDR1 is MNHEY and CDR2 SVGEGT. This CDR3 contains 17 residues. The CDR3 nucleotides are TGTGCCAGCAGTTCCCCCGTTATTGCGGGAGACGCCGCCGAGCAGTACTTC. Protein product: CASSSPVIAGDAAEQYF.

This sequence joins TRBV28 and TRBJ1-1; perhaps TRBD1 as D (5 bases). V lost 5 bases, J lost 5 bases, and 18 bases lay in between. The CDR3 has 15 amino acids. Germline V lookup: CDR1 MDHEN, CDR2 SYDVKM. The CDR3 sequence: CASSVLGRGRTEAFF. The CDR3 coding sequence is TGTGCCAGCAGTGTCCTAGGGAGGGGCCGAACTGAAGCTTTCTTT.

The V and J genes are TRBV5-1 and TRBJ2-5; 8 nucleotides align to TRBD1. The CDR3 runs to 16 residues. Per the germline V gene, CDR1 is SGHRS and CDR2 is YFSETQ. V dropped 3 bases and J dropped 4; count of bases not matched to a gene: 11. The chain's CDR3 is CASSSQGQGGGETQYF. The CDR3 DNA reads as TGCGCCAGCAGCTCCCAAGGACAGGGAGGAGGAGAGACCCAGTACTTC.

The CDR3 DNA is TGTGCCAGCAGCTTAAGTACGGGACAGGGTTACGAGCAGTACTTC. Protein sequence: CASSLSTGQGYEQYF. This chain uses TRBV7-9 with TRBJ2-7; TRBD1 matches at 9 bases. The CDR3 runs to 15 residues. Germline V gene data show CDR1 as SEHNR and CDR2 as FQNEAQ (reference sequence). Trimming removed 2 bases from V and 4 bases from J; junction bases left unmatched: 6.